These 4 T cell receptor beta chains were sequenced from one sample in a study of monozygotic twins with cystic fibrosis. Generated by immunoSEQ multiplex PCR, the TCRdb table keeps only in-frame clones and is missing some. The profile shows about 22,000 clones, about 97% of them singletons. The source material was blood. The receptor source for this set is a girl aged 10-17 years with cystic fibrosis.

This clone was counted once. The V and J genes are TRBV19 and TRBJ1-3; D is perhaps TRBD1 (5 bases). Trimming cost V 4 bases and J 3 bases, with 13 bases left between them. The length of the CDR3 is 15 residues. Germline V gives CDR1 LNHDA, CDR2 SQIVND (reference sequence). The CDR3 region has the DNA TGTGCCAGTAGTACTTACCAGGGAAATGGAAACACCATATATTTT. This encodes CASSTYQGNGNTIYF.

The V gene is TRBV14, the J gene TRBJ2-1; no clear D gene. This CDR3 has 13 amino acids. V was pared by 5 bases and J by 5 bases, with 10 bases between. Germline CDR1 reads SGHDN; CDR2 reads FVKESK. The CDR3 bases are TGTGCCAGCAGCTTTATGGGTAACAATGAGCAGTTCTTC. As protein: CASSFMGNNEQFF.

The chain couples TRBV4-3 to TRBJ2-2; the match to TRBD2 covers 13 bases. The junction had 7 bases not matched to a gene; V was cut back by 0 bases and J by 6 bases. The CDR3 is made up of 18 amino acids. The V gene's germline CDR1 is LGHNA and CDR2 YSLEER. CDR3: CASSQDRLAGGHPGELFF. The CDR3 DNA reads TGCGCCAGCAGCCAAGATAGACTAGCGGGAGGTCACCCCGGGGAGCTGTTTTTT.

The genes are TRBV9 and TRBJ1-1; the match to TRBD1 covers 7 bases. The CDR3 has 17 amino acids. Germline V gene sequence: CDR1 SGDLS, CDR2 YYNGEE. Trimming at V came to 3 bases and at J to 1 base, leaving 12 bases not matched to a gene. CDR3 amino acids: CASSGGTGTVKNTEAFF. Written as DNA, the CDR3 is TGTGCCAGCAGCGGGGGGACCGGGACAGTAAAGAACACTGAAGCTTTCTTT.